This entry describes one T cell receptor beta chain. Patients in Seattle were enrolled during active infection, then followed longitudinally. The source of the sample is a study of blood T cell repertoires in COVID-19. Turning to the study itself: PBMCs, B-cell-depleted T cells, or T cells were the source of the cDNA or gDNA that made up the material.

Only in-frame clones appear in the TCRdb table, and some are missing; sequencing was by immunoSEQ multiplex PCR. The repertoire includes about 250,000 clones, approximately 85% of them detected once, and 5.5% to 6% sits in the top ten. Losses at the gene ends were 5 bases for V and 6 bases for J; bases not matched to a gene: 3. The CDR3 length is 12 residues. The chain combines TRBV12-3 or TRBV12-4 with TRBJ2-7; 8 bases align to TRBD2. The sequence derives from a woman of 80 years or more with COVID-19, enrolled during active disease. The sequenced sample was peripheral blood. CDR3 amino acids: CASSPGLGEQYF. CDR3 in DNA: TGTGCCAGCAGTCCGGGACTAGGCGAGCAGTACTTC.